This paragraph reports one T cell receptor beta chain. This specimen belongs to a study of CD8 T cells in Susac syndrome. Across the study: Susac syndrome patients were untreated, on corticosteroids with some adding intravenous immunoglobulin, or on intravenous immunoglobulin only.

Purification of the CD8+ and CD4+ T cells relied on negative isolation, and TEMRA cells underwent FACS enrichment. The ends were cut back, 3 bases at V and 3 bases at J, with 6 bases in the middle. The CDR3 is 12 amino acids. Random-hexamer reverse transcription was applied to about 0.45 to 1 ug RNA. Coverage of TCR beta CDR3 amplification by immunoSEQ multiplex PCR extended to 54 Vbeta and 13 Jbeta. Via MiXCR, TCRdb re-called the immunoSEQ multiplex PCR reads, giving one row per CDR3 protein. The data show roughly 220,000 distinct CDR3 sequences, with approximately 94% seen just once and approximately 0.15% held by the top ten.

V is TRBV12-3 or TRBV12-4 and J is TRBJ2-7; D is unresolved. This sequence was found in a human donor with Susac syndrome. The source material was CD4+ T cells from PBMCs. CDR3 loop: CASSFYSYEQYF. The CDR3 DNA reads as TGTGCCAGCAGTTTCTACAGCTACGAGCAGTACTTC.